Below, 22 T cell receptor beta chains from the same sample are listed, as sequenced in a study of cytomegalovirus exposure and HLA in healthy donors. Primers for the PCR totalled 60 Vbeta and 13 Jbeta. Assay used: immunoSEQ multiplex PCR; TCRdb lists only in-frame clones, some missing. The data show 150,000 to 200,000 clones, about 81% seen once. Sequenced input: PBMCs. These receptors originate from a woman under 30 in good health and CMV-seronegative.

This clone is a singleton in its sample. V is TRBV5-1 and J is TRBJ2-6; 11 nucleotides agree with TRBD1. Germline V gene lookup returns CDR1 SGHRS and CDR2 YFSETQ. This CDR3 contains 18 residues. With V trimmed by 3 bases and J by 2 bases, 7 bases remained unmatched. Here the CDR3 DNA reads TGCGCCAGCAGCTGGGGGACAGGGGGGGTAACTGGGGCCAACGTCCTGACTTTC. It is translated as CASSWGTGGVTGANVLTF. The variable domain in full, with the rest retrieved from reference TRBV5-1 and TRBJ2-6, is KAGVTQTPRYLIKTRGQQVTLSCSPISGHRSVSWYQQTPGQGLQFLFEYFSETQRNKGNFPGRFSGRQFSNSRSEMNVSTLELGDSALYLCASSWGTGGVTGANVLTFGAGSRLTVL.

This chain joins TRBV4-1 and TRBJ2-3; 12 bases match TRBD2. Germline CDR1 reads MGHRA; CDR2 reads YSYEKL. The CDR3 spans 16 residues. The trim removed 4 bases at V and 5 bases at J, leaving 7 bases unmatched. CDR3 nucleotide sequence: TGCGCCAGCAGCCGCTCTAGCGGGGGGGTAAGAGATACGCAGTATTTT. Translation: CASSRSSGGVRDTQYF.

CDR3 loop: CASKQSNNEQFF. The DNA for the CDR3 is TGTGCCAGTAAGCAATCGAACAATGAGCAGTTCTTC. The gene calls are TRBV19 and TRBJ2-1; D call uncertain. V gave up 7 bases and J gave up 5 bases, with 9 bases separating them. Germline V gene lookup returns CDR1 LNHDA and CDR2 SQIVND (reference sequence). The CDR3 sequence is 12 residues long. Drawing the rest from reference TRBV19 and TRBJ2-1, the complete variable domain is DGGITQSPKYLFRKEGQNVTLSCEQNLNHDAMYWYRQDPGQGLRLIYYSQIVNDFQKGDIAEGYSVSREKKESFPLTVTSAQKNPTAFYLCASKQSNNEQFFGPGTRLTVL.

The chain employs TRBV2 and TRBJ1-1; the D is unclear. The CDR3 is 13 amino acids. Trimming took off 7 bases at V and 5 bases at J, with 14 bases between the two ends. Germline assignment: CDR1 SNHLY and CDR2 FYNNEI. The CDR3 nucleotides read TGTGCCAGCACGGATCGAGAGGCTACTGAAGCTTTCTTT. Amino acids: CASTDREATEAFF.

There are a few counts of this clone. The chain carries TRBV6-5 and TRBJ1-1; D not certain. The V end lost 5 bases, the J end lost 0 bases, and 7 bases lay between the germline ends. The CDR3 sequence is 13 residues long. Germline-derived CDR1 and CDR2 are MNHEY and SVGAGI. In DNA, the CDR3 is TGTGCCAGCAGTCAGGTTCTGAACACTGAAGCTTTCTTT. This gives the protein CASSQVLNTEAFF.

The chain employs TRBV14 and TRBJ2-1; 8 bases align to TRBD2. This CDR3 contains 15 residues. J lost 4 bases, V lost 5 bases, and 7 bases had no gene match. CDR1 is SGHDN, CDR2 FVKESK, per germline. Here the CDR3 DNA reads TGTGCCAGCAGCGCGGGGGTAGCGGGGTACAATGAGCAGTTCTTC. This encodes CASSAGVAGYNEQFF.

The rearrangement links TRBV18 to TRBJ2-1; D gene unclear. The CDR3 length is 13 residues. Trimming shortened V by 0 bases and J by 7 bases, and 7 bases separated the two germline ends. Per the germline V gene, CDR1 is KGHSH and CDR2 is LQKENI. Written as DNA, the CDR3 is TGTGCCAGCTCACCACCATCGGTGAATGAGCAGTTCTTC. Residues: CASSPPSVNEQFF.

Notes on this clone: Other DNA sequences in this sample translate to the same CDR3. The rearrangement joins TRBV18 to TRBJ1-1; 7 bases line up with TRBD1. CDR3 length: 13 residues. Germline CDR1 is KGHSH and CDR2 is LQKENI. J was trimmed by 3 bases and V by 3 bases; bases with no gene match: 1. This CDR3 reads CASSPDRDTEAFF. In DNA form, the CDR3 reads TGTGCCAGCTCACCCGACAGGGACACTGAAGCTTTCTTT.

The V and J genes are TRBV5-4 and TRBJ2-4; TRBD2 might be the D (5 bases). Trimming took 2 bases from V and 1 from J, leaving 13 bases between them. The germline CDR1 and CDR2 sequences are SGHNT and YYREEE (reference sequence). CDR3 length equals 16 residues. The CDR3 nucleotides read TGTGCCAGCAGCTTTGGCGGAGGTCTGGCCAAAAACATTCAGTACTTC. Translated: CASSFGGGLAKNIQYF.

The J gene is TRBJ1-4, the V gene TRBV13, with 8 bases fitting TRBD1. Trimming took 5 bases from V and 8 from J; bases not matched to a gene: 7. The CDR3 is 14 amino acids. The germline V gene has CDR1 PRHDT and CDR2 FYEKMQ (reference sequence). The CDR3 loop reads CASSLQGAGEKLFF. The CDR3 DNA reads TGTGCCAGCAGCCTGCAGGGGGCGGGGGAAAAACTGTTTTTT.

The rearrangement links TRBV19 to TRBJ1-2, with 7 positions matching TRBD1. V lost 7 bases and J lost 3; bases outside the gene matches: 5. Germline lookup yields CDR1 LNHDA and CDR2 SQIVND (reference sequence). The CDR3 length is 13 residues. The CDR3 is CASTDQGDYGYTF. DNA of the CDR3: TGTGCCAGTACTGATCAGGGGGACTATGGCTACACCTTC. Variable domain in full (rest from reference TRBV19 and TRBJ1-2): DGGITQSPKYLFRKEGQNVTLSCEQNLNHDAMYWYRQDPGQGLRLIYYSQIVNDFQKGDIAEGYSVSREKKESFPLTVTSAQKNPTAFYLCASTDQGDYGYTFGSGTRLTVV.

V usage is TRBV15 and J usage is TRBJ1-2; the D is unclear. Trimming removed 0 bases from V and 3 bases from J, with 5 bases in between. Looked up from germline, CDR1 is LNHNV and CDR2 is YYDKDF (reference sequence). The CDR3 sequence is 13 residues long. The CDR3 nucleotides read TGTGCCACCAGCAGAGATCGCGACTATGGCTACACCTTC. Translated: CATSRDRDYGYTF.

In nucleotides, the CDR3 is TGCAGCGTTGAAAACTGGGGTGGGGGCCAGCTGTTTTTT. It is translated as CSVENWGGGQLFF. V is TRBV29-1 and J is TRBJ1-4; TRBD1 might be the D (6 bases). Trimming stripped 2 bases from V and 14 bases from J, with 18 bases between. Germline CDR1 and CDR2: SQVTM and ANQGSEA. The CDR3 covers 13 residues.

The chain has TRBV30 and TRBJ2-5; 7 bases match TRBD1. CDR3 length: 13 residues. With 4 bases clipped from V and 4 bases from J, the junction kept 6 bases outside the gene matches. From germline, CDR1 is GTSNPN and CDR2 SVGIG (reference sequence). The CDR3 DNA sequence: TGTGCCTGGAATCGACAGGGACGAGAGACCCAGTACTTC. It codes for CAWNRQGRETQYF.

This chain links TRBV5-1 with TRBJ2-3; D is possibly TRBD2 (5 bases). Germline V gene sequence: CDR1 SGHRS, CDR2 YFSETQ. V lost 4 bases, J lost 0 bases, and 12 bases lay in between. There are 15 residues in the CDR3. The CDR3 loop is CASSSGWGSTDTQYF. CDR3 coding DNA: TGCGCCAGCAGCAGCGGATGGGGTAGCACAGATACGCAGTATTTT. The full variable domain, with the rest looked up from reference TRBV5-1 and TRBJ2-3, is KAGVTQTPRYLIKTRGQQVTLSCSPISGHRSVSWYQQTPGQGLQFLFEYFSETQRNKGNFPGRFSGRQFSNSRSEMNVSTLELGDSALYLCASSSGWGSTDTQYFGPGTRLTVL.

The rearrangement uses TRBV27 and TRBJ2-1, with D tentatively TRBD2 (5 bases). The germline V and J ends were trimmed by 3 bases and 0 bases, with 18 bases remaining between them. This CDR3 spans 18 amino acids. Germline V gene data show CDR1 as MNHEY and CDR2 as SMNVEV (reference sequence). In DNA, the CDR3 is TGTGCCAGCAGTTTGTGGACTCGCTACTCCAACTCCTACAATGAGCAGTTCTTC. This translates into CASSLWTRYSNSYNEQFF.

The rearrangement uses TRBV7-3 and TRBJ2-1, with 11 positions matching TRBD2. Germline-derived CDR1 and CDR2 are SGHTA and FQGTGA. This CDR3 has 14 residues. Trimming cost V 4 bases and J 6 bases; bases outside gene matches: 2. In nucleotides, the CDR3 is TGTGCCAGCAGCTCTACTAGCGGGAGCAATGAGCAGTTCTTC. Its protein is CASSSTSGSNEQFF.

V gene TRBV30 combines with J gene TRBJ2-4, with a weak D call TRBD2 (6 bases). Germline-derived CDR1 and CDR2 are GTSNPN and SVGIG (reference sequence). Trimming stripped 3 bases from V and 7 bases from J, with 10 bases between. This CDR3 has 12 residues. The CDR3 coding sequence is TGTGCCTGGAGCCGGGGGATGAACATTCAGTACTTC. Translating gives CAWSRGMNIQYF.

Concerning this clone: The junction does not match germline at one end; this may be a read error. This chain uses TRBV4-1 with TRBJ1-6; 7 nucleotides agree with TRBD1. CDR1 is MGHRA and CDR2 is YSYEKL in the germline V gene. The CDR3 extends over 14 amino acids. This chain's CDR3 is CASSQDPTGDSKSF. As DNA, the CDR3 is TGCGCCAGCAGCCAAGATCCTACGGGGGACAGTAAAAGCTTT.

The rearrangement joins TRBV5-6 to TRBJ2-3; D possibly corresponds to TRBD2 (6 bases). Deletions cut 2 bases from V and 2 bases from J, with 12 bases between. CDR3 length equals 15 residues. CDR1 is SGHDT, CDR2 YYEEEE, per germline. In nucleotides, the CDR3 is TGTGCCAGCAGCTTTAGGGGACTTTCCACAGATACGCAGTATTTT. This gives the protein CASSFRGLSTDTQYF.

V is TRBV11-2 and J is TRBJ2-5, with 8 bases that match TRBD1. J gave up 14 bases and V 5 bases, and 19 bases lay outside the gene matches. This CDR3 is built from 15 residues. Germline V gene sequence: CDR1 SGHAT, CDR2 FQNNGV. The CDR3 loop is CASSPTRQGLVPLYF. The CDR3 DNA is TGTGCCAGCAGCCCTACTCGACAGGGGCTCGTTCCTCTATACTTC.

The gene calls are TRBV5-1 and TRBJ1-1; possible D gene TRBD1, 6 bases. Trimming pared 7 bases from V and 6 bases from J, leaving 16 bases between. The CDR3 is 13 residues long. In germline, CDR1 is SGHRS, CDR2 YFSETQ. The CDR3 sequence is CASAGGWDAEAFF. CDR3 sequence (DNA): TGCGCCAGCGCGGGGGGCTGGGATGCTGAAGCTTTCTTT.